A selection of T cell receptor beta chains follows, all from one sample in a study of regulatory dendritic cells for organ transplantation. Here immunoSEQ multiplex PCR was the method, and the copy in TCRdb shows in-frame clones only, minus some. The sample has fewer than 40,000 clones, roughly 89% seen once. The source material was naive CD4+ T cells from blood. Receptors originate from a human donor in good health. Both conserved end residues are part of each CDR3. Fields, in order: CDR3 protein, V gene, D gene. A D gene is named only where the DNA matches it firmly.

CDR3 protein: CARSSVAFYEQYF
V gene: TRBV5-3
D gene: -

CDR3 protein: CASSPQVWGQNTEAFF
V gene: TRBV18
D gene: -

CDR3 protein: CASKYRDENTEAFF
V gene: TRBV5-4
D gene: -

CDR3 protein: CASSFLLSTGVNEQYF
V gene: TRBV11-1
D gene: TRBD1

CDR3 protein: CASSQDGGSGNTIYF
V gene: TRBV4-3
D gene: -

CDR3 protein: CASSYSRDPGGAEQFF
V gene: TRBV6-5
D gene: TRBD2

CDR3 protein: CAVDGGRLRNSPLHF
V gene: TRBV2
D gene: -

CDR3 protein: CASSGRDSQWETQYF
V gene: TRBV25-1
D gene: TRBD1

CDR3 protein: CASSLLRGDGYTF
V gene: TRBV11-2
D gene: -

CDR3 protein: CASSRPDPGGGYTF
V gene: TRBV6-5
D gene: -

CDR3 protein: CATSRAPTGSRQETQYF
V gene: TRBV15
D gene: -

CDR3 protein: CASRPTGGTEAFF
V gene: TRBV2
D gene: TRBD1

CDR3 protein: CASSYSNGLTGQFF
V gene: TRBV6-5
D gene: -

CDR3 protein: CASRTGGATGELFF
V gene: TRBV9
D gene: TRBD1

CDR3 protein: CATSRESRDRLYGYTF
V gene: TRBV15
D gene: TRBD1

CDR3 protein: CASSQAASGGAKAYEQYF
V gene: TRBV4-3
D gene: TRBD2

CDR3 protein: CASSPTGNTEAFF
V gene: TRBV7-3
D gene: -

CDR3 protein: CASSLGGYYGYTF
V gene: TRBV7-9
D gene: -

CDR3 protein: CASSQGDRGARTEAFF
V gene: TRBV4-2
D gene: TRBD1

CDR3 protein: CASSLALGGSGELFF
V gene: TRBV5-4
D gene: -

CDR3 protein: CASSPRGDRGSGNTIYF
V gene: TRBV18
D gene: TRBD1

CDR3 protein: CASSQDIYVGDTEAFF
V gene: TRBV14
D gene: -

CDR3 protein: CASSVTTLDNEQFF
V gene: TRBV11-2
D gene: -

CDR3 protein: CASSYRQMITEAFF
V gene: TRBV6-5
D gene: -

CDR3 protein: CASSMGLAGGYEQYF
V gene: TRBV4-2
D gene: TRBD2

CDR3 protein: CASSKDRGRADTQYF
V gene: TRBV18
D gene: TRBD1

CDR3 protein: CASSFQGDGPQHF
V gene: TRBV7-9
D gene: -

CDR3 protein: CASSRRGISSYEQYF
V gene: TRBV19
D gene: -

CDR3 protein: CASSQLAFYEQYF
V gene: TRBV19
D gene: -

CDR3 protein: CASSYDSSNNQPQHF
V gene: TRBV6-5
D gene: -

CDR3 protein: CASGTRVGLAGLYEQYF
V gene: TRBV27
D gene: TRBD2

CDR3 protein: CASSYSMARETQYF
V gene: TRBV6-5
D gene: -

CDR3 protein: CASRGSSGNTIYF
V gene: TRBV27
D gene: -

CDR3 protein: CASSPRTDEAWYTEAFF
V gene: TRBV7-6
D gene: -